Listed below are T cell receptor beta chains from one sample, sequenced in a study of blood T cell repertoires in COVID-19. The protocol was immunoSEQ multiplex PCR, while the TCRdb copy is restricted to in-frame clones and leaves out a portion. The repertoire holds about 130,000 clones, with approximately 83% as singletons. What was sequenced was PBMCs or T cells enriched from blood (not recorded which). The receptors were sampled from a man in his fifties who had recovered from COVID-19. CDR3s include the opening cysteine and the closing phenylalanine or tryptophan. Each record gives: CDR3 protein, CDR3 DNA, V gene, clone size, J gene, D gene. A D gene is named only where the DNA matches it firmly. The listing skips clone size in some rows; elsewhere it reads once, few, many or a size class.

cdr3_aa: CASSQDVSYTGELFF
cdr3_nt: TGCGCCAGCAGCCAAGATGTCAGTTACACCGGGGAGCTGTTTTTT
v_call: TRBV4-3
clone_size: .
j_call: TRBJ2-2
d_call: .

cdr3_aa: CASSDRTGHNQPQHF
cdr3_nt: TGTGCCAGCAGCGACCGGACAGGGCACAATCAGCCCCAGCATTTT
v_call: TRBV7-2
clone_size: .
j_call: TRBJ1-5
d_call: TRBD1

cdr3_aa: CASSYDRAGASEGYTF
cdr3_nt: TGTGCCAGCAGTTACGACAGGGCCGGTGCATCTGAGGGCTACACCTTC
v_call: TRBV6-2/TRBV6-3
clone_size: .
j_call: TRBJ1-2
d_call: TRBD1

cdr3_aa: CATSDTTDRSQETQYF
cdr3_nt: TGTGCCACCAGTGACACAACGGACAGGTCCCAAGAGACCCAGTACTTC
v_call: TRBV24-1
clone_size: .
j_call: TRBJ2-5
d_call: TRBD1

cdr3_aa: CASSPPGEGWNTIYF
cdr3_nt: TGTGCCAGCAGCCCCCCCGGGGAGGGATGGAACACCATATATTTT
v_call: TRBV7-9
clone_size: .
j_call: TRBJ1-3
d_call: .

cdr3_aa: CSVDPGTGEGANYGYTF
cdr3_nt: TGCAGCGTTGATCCAGGGACAGGGGAAGGGGCTAACTATGGCTACACCTTC
v_call: TRBV29-1
clone_size: .
j_call: TRBJ1-2
d_call: TRBD1

cdr3_aa: CASSLEAAPFYGYTF
cdr3_nt: TGTGCCAGCAGCTTAGAGGCGGCGCCCTTCTATGGCTACACCTTC
v_call: TRBV7-8
clone_size: once
j_call: TRBJ1-2
d_call: .

cdr3_aa: CAISGAGAPSSGNTIYF
cdr3_nt: TGTGCCATCAGTGGAGCAGGGGCCCCAAGCTCTGGAAACACCATATATTTT
v_call: TRBV10-3
clone_size: .
j_call: TRBJ1-3
d_call: .

cdr3_aa: CASSPKGLAGAYDTQYF
cdr3_nt: TGTGCCAGCTCACCAAAGGGACTAGCGGGGGCGTACGATACGCAGTATTTT
v_call: TRBV18
clone_size: once
j_call: TRBJ2-3
d_call: TRBD2

cdr3_aa: CASSYSGQGSSYEQYF
cdr3_nt: TGTGCCAGCAGTTACTCAGGACAGGGGAGCTCCTACGAGCAGTACTTC
v_call: TRBV6-5
clone_size: .
j_call: TRBJ2-7
d_call: TRBD1

cdr3_aa: CASSYDREYNSPLHF
cdr3_nt: TGTGCCAGCAGTTACGACAGGGAATATAATTCACCCCTCCACTTT
v_call: TRBV2
clone_size: .
j_call: TRBJ1-6
d_call: TRBD1

cdr3_aa: CASSISDQGQSRAFF
cdr3_nt: TGTGCCAGTAGTATCTCGGACCAAGGACAGTCGAGAGCTTTCTTT
v_call: TRBV19
clone_size: .
j_call: TRBJ1-1
d_call: .

cdr3_aa: CATSDTRGPTDTQYF
cdr3_nt: TGTGCCACCAGTGATACCCGCGGGCCCACAGATACGCAGTATTTT
v_call: TRBV24-1
clone_size: .
j_call: TRBJ2-3
d_call: .

cdr3_aa: CASRHTQDSYEQYF
cdr3_nt: TGTGCCAGCAGACATACACAGGACTCCTACGAGCAGTACTTC
v_call: TRBV6-5
clone_size: .
j_call: TRBJ2-7
d_call: .

cdr3_aa: CASSSAGTGVTYGYTF
cdr3_nt: TGTGCCAGCAGTTCCGCCGGGACAGGGGTGACCTATGGCTACACCTTC
v_call: TRBV27
clone_size: .
j_call: TRBJ1-2
d_call: TRBD1

cdr3_aa: CASSYSGRAFGNTIYF
cdr3_nt: TGTGCCAGCAGTTACTCAGGCAGGGCCTTTGGAAACACCATATATTTT
v_call: TRBV6-5
clone_size: .
j_call: TRBJ1-3
d_call: .

cdr3_aa: CASTSQGAGDTEAFF
cdr3_nt: TGTGCCAGCACGTCACAGGGGGCGGGGGACACTGAAGCTTTCTTT
v_call: TRBV27
clone_size: few
j_call: TRBJ1-1
d_call: TRBD1

cdr3_aa: CASSWGQGGSNEKLFF
cdr3_nt: TGCGCCAGCAGCTGGGGACAGGGTGGGAGTAATGAAAAACTGTTTTTT
v_call: TRBV5-1
clone_size: .
j_call: TRBJ1-4
d_call: TRBD1

cdr3_aa: CASSSGQEQETQYF
cdr3_nt: TGTGCCAGCAGCTCTGGACAGGAACAAGAGACCCAGTACTTC
v_call: TRBV5-4
clone_size: .
j_call: TRBJ2-5
d_call: TRBD1

cdr3_aa: CASGPGTGYNEQFF
cdr3_nt: TGTGCCAGTGGACCCGGGACTGGCTACAATGAGCAGTTCTTC
v_call: TRBV27
clone_size: few
j_call: TRBJ2-1
d_call: .

cdr3_aa: CASSRVSSVASRSPLHF
cdr3_nt: TGCGCCAGCAGCCGTGTTAGTAGTGTTGCTAGCAGGTCACCCCTCCACTTT
v_call: TRBV4-3
clone_size: .
j_call: TRBJ1-6
d_call: .

cdr3_aa: CSASRIFGSGGGPDTQYF
cdr3_nt: TGCAGTGCTAGTCGGATATTCGGAAGCGGGGGGGGCCCAGATACGCAGTATTTT
v_call: TRBV20-1
clone_size: few
j_call: TRBJ2-3
d_call: TRBD2

cdr3_aa: CASSQSWARQETQYF
cdr3_nt: TGTGCCAGCAGCCAATCTTGGGCCAGACAAGAGACCCAGTACTTC
v_call: TRBV16
clone_size: .
j_call: TRBJ2-5
d_call: .

cdr3_aa: CASSFSGEETQYF
cdr3_nt: TGTGCCAGCAGTTTCTCTGGGGAGGAGACCCAGTACTTC
v_call: TRBV12-3/TRBV12-4
clone_size: .
j_call: TRBJ2-5
d_call: .

cdr3_aa: CASSPTRGDNEQFF
cdr3_nt: TGTGCCAGCAGCCCGACCAGGGGGGACAATGAGCAGTTCTTC
v_call: TRBV11-1
clone_size: .
j_call: TRBJ2-1
d_call: .

cdr3_aa: CASSHPGLAVYEQYF
cdr3_nt: TGTGCCAGCAGCCACCCGGGACTAGCGGTCTACGAGCAGTACTTC
v_call: TRBV7-2
clone_size: .
j_call: TRBJ2-7
d_call: TRBD2

cdr3_aa: CASSLSDRAFYGYTF
cdr3_nt: TGTGCCAGCAGCTTATCAGACAGGGCCTTTTATGGCTACACCTTC
v_call: TRBV7-8
clone_size: .
j_call: TRBJ1-2
d_call: TRBD1

cdr3_aa: CASSQDRGVGQGFLGQPQHF
cdr3_nt: TGTGCCAGCAGCCAAGACAGGGGAGTGGGACAGGGGTTTTTGGGTCAGCCCCAGCATTTT
v_call: TRBV3-1/TRBV3-2
clone_size: .
j_call: TRBJ1-5
d_call: TRBD1

cdr3_aa: CASSRDKAPHF
cdr3_nt: TGTGCCAGCAGCCGGGACAAAGCCCCCCATTTT
v_call: TRBV2
clone_size: .
j_call: TRBJ1-5
d_call: .

cdr3_aa: CASSLGTGGTYEQYF
cdr3_nt: TGTGCCAGCAGCTTGGGGACAGGGGGAACCTACGAGCAGTACTTC
v_call: TRBV13
clone_size: once
j_call: TRBJ2-7
d_call: TRBD1

cdr3_aa: CASSQDRVGSPLHF
cdr3_nt: TGTGCCAGCAGCCAAGACAGGGTAGGATCACCCCTCCACTTT
v_call: TRBV4-2
clone_size: .
j_call: TRBJ1-6
d_call: .

cdr3_aa: CASRTGSSGNTIYF
cdr3_nt: TGTGCCAGCCGGACAGGGAGCTCTGGAAACACCATATATTTT
v_call: TRBV2
clone_size: .
j_call: TRBJ1-3
d_call: TRBD1

cdr3_aa: CATSDFAGGGVETQYF
cdr3_nt: TGTGCCACCAGTGATTTTGCGGGCGGGGGAGTAGAGACCCAGTACTTC
v_call: TRBV24-1
clone_size: .
j_call: TRBJ2-5
d_call: TRBD2

cdr3_aa: CASSWRTGGDSGANVLTF
cdr3_nt: TGTGCCAGCAGCTGGCGGACAGGGGGCGACTCTGGGGCCAACGTCCTGACTTTC
v_call: TRBV7-9
clone_size: .
j_call: TRBJ2-6
d_call: TRBD1

cdr3_aa: CASSQDRVGTQYF
cdr3_nt: TGTGCCAGCAGCCAGGACAGGGTCGGGACCCAGTACTTC
v_call: TRBV7-9
clone_size: .
j_call: TRBJ2-5
d_call: TRBD1

cdr3_aa: CASSVETSGYEQYF
cdr3_nt: TGTGCCAGCAGTGTGGAGACTAGCGGGTACGAGCAGTACTTC
v_call: TRBV2
clone_size: .
j_call: TRBJ2-7
d_call: TRBD2

cdr3_aa: CASSVGVGTGRQDEKLFF
cdr3_nt: TGTGCCAGCAGCGTAGGAGTGGGGACAGGGCGGCAAGATGAAAAACTGTTTTTT
v_call: TRBV9
clone_size: .
j_call: TRBJ1-4
d_call: TRBD1

cdr3_aa: CASSESRVVRLNGYTF
cdr3_nt: TGTGCCAGCAGTGAATCGCGGGTAGTAAGGCTCAATGGCTACACCTTC
v_call: TRBV6-1
clone_size: once
j_call: TRBJ1-2
d_call: .

cdr3_aa: CSARDRFTDTQYF
cdr3_nt: TGCAGTGCTCGTGACAGGTTCACAGATACGCAGTATTTT
v_call: TRBV20-1
clone_size: .
j_call: TRBJ2-3
d_call: .

cdr3_aa: CASSSGDTDTQYF
cdr3_nt: TGCGCCAGCAGCTCGGGGGACACAGATACGCAGTATTTT
v_call: TRBV5-1
clone_size: .
j_call: TRBJ2-3
d_call: .

cdr3_aa: CASSNRGLTRHGYTF
cdr3_nt: TGTGCCAGCAGCAACAGGGGGTTGACGAGGCATGGCTACACCTTC
v_call: TRBV11-2
clone_size: .
j_call: TRBJ1-2
d_call: TRBD1

cdr3_aa: CASSRPDSNSPLHF
cdr3_nt: TGTGCCAGCAGCCGTCCGGACAGTAATTCACCCCTCCACTTT
v_call: TRBV7-9
clone_size: .
j_call: TRBJ1-6
d_call: .

cdr3_aa: CASSAQGTNYGYTF
cdr3_nt: TGTGCCAGCAGCGCCCAGGGTACTAACTATGGCTACACCTTC
v_call: TRBV28
clone_size: .
j_call: TRBJ1-2
d_call: .

cdr3_aa: CATSRDEGAKDTQYF
cdr3_nt: TGTGCCACCAGCAGAGATGAGGGGGCGAAAGATACGCAGTATTTT
v_call: TRBV15
clone_size: once
j_call: TRBJ2-3
d_call: TRBD1

cdr3_aa: CASSQDAGFYGYTF
cdr3_nt: TGTGCCAGCAGCCAAGACGCAGGCTTCTATGGCTACACCTTC
v_call: TRBV3-1/TRBV3-2
clone_size: .
j_call: TRBJ1-2
d_call: .

cdr3_aa: CASSSGVTGGTNGYTF
cdr3_nt: TGCGCCAGCAGCTCCGGAGTGACAGGGGGGACGAATGGCTACACCTTC
v_call: TRBV5-1
clone_size: once
j_call: TRBJ1-2
d_call: TRBD1

cdr3_aa: CASRETSGGTYEQYF
cdr3_nt: TGCGCCAGCAGGGAAACTAGCGGGGGTACCTACGAGCAGTACTTC
v_call: TRBV5-1
clone_size: .
j_call: TRBJ2-7
d_call: TRBD2

cdr3_aa: CASSLGREAYNEQFF
cdr3_nt: TGTGCCAGCAGCTTAGGCAGGGAAGCCTACAATGAGCAGTTCTTC
v_call: TRBV5-4
clone_size: .
j_call: TRBJ2-1
d_call: .

cdr3_aa: CARTSVDRRGRNNEQFF
cdr3_nt: TGTGCCAGGACCAGCGTGGATCGGCGGGGGCGCAACAATGAGCAGTTCTTC
v_call: TRBV2
clone_size: .
j_call: TRBJ2-1
d_call: .

cdr3_aa: CASSASQGLEAFF
cdr3_nt: TGTGCCAGCAGCGCGTCTCAGGGGCTTGAAGCTTTCTTT
v_call: TRBV7-9
clone_size: .
j_call: TRBJ1-1
d_call: .

cdr3_aa: CASSQGQVWTEAFF
cdr3_nt: TGTGCCAGCAGCCAGGGACAGGTTTGGACTGAAGCTTTCTTT
v_call: TRBV14
clone_size: .
j_call: TRBJ1-1
d_call: TRBD1

cdr3_aa: CASSWQGGPSNQPQHF
cdr3_nt: TGTGCCAGCTCATGGCAGGGTGGCCCTAGCAATCAGCCCCAGCATTTT
v_call: TRBV18
clone_size: .
j_call: TRBJ1-5
d_call: .

cdr3_aa: CATSGQGWTGELFF
cdr3_nt: TGTGCCACCAGTGGACAGGGGTGGACCGGGGAGCTGTTTTTT
v_call: TRBV24-1
clone_size: .
j_call: TRBJ2-2
d_call: TRBD1

cdr3_aa: CASSLKGETQYF
cdr3_nt: TGTGCCAGCAGTCTGAAGGGGGAGACCCAGTACTTC
v_call: TRBV27
clone_size: .
j_call: TRBJ2-5
d_call: .

cdr3_aa: CASSQDPTTTAYNSPLHF
cdr3_nt: TGCGCCAGCAGCCAAGATCCGACGACGACAGCTTATAATTCACCCCTCCACTTT
v_call: TRBV4-3
clone_size: .
j_call: TRBJ1-6
d_call: .

cdr3_aa: CASSRTGDGEKLFF
cdr3_nt: TGTGCCAGCTCAAGGACAGGGGACGGTGAAAAACTGTTTTTT
v_call: TRBV18
clone_size: .
j_call: TRBJ1-4
d_call: TRBD1